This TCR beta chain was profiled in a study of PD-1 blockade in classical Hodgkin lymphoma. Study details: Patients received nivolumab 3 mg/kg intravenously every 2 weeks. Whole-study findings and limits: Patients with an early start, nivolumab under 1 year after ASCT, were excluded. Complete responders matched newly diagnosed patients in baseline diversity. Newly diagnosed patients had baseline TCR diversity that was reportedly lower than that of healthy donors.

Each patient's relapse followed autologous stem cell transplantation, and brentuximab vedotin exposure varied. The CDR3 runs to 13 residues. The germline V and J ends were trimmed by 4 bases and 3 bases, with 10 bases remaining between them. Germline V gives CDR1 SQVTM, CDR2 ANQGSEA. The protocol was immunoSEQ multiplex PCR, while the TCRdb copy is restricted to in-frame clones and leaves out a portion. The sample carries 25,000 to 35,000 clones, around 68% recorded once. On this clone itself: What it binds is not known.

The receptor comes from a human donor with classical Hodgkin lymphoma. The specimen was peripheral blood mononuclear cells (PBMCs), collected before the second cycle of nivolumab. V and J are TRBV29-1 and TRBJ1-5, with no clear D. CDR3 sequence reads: CSVGEGINQPQHF. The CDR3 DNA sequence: TGCAGCGTTGGAGAAGGGATCAATCAGCCCCAGCATTTT. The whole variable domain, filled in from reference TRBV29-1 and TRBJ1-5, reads SAVISQKPSRDICQRGTSLTIQCQVDSQVTMMFWYRQQPGQSLTLIATANQGSEATYESGFVIDKFPISRPNLTFSTLTVSNMSPEDSSIYLCSVGEGINQPQHFGDGTRLSIL.